The 14 T cell receptor beta chains below were found in one sample sequenced in a study of tumor-infiltrating lymphocytes in oesophageal squamous cell carcinoma. TCRdb used MiXCR to reprocess the PCR reads, holding one entry per CDR3 protein. The table records 20,000 or so distinct CDR3 sequences, around 34% of them present only once. The sequencing input was esophageal tumor tissue. The receptors stem from a female donor with esophageal squamous cell carcinoma.

The chain uses TRBV10-3 and TRBJ2-3; TRBD1 agrees at 10 bases. The germline gives CDR1 ENHRY, CDR2 SYGVKD. This CDR3 spans 15 amino acids. Losses at the gene ends were 6 bases for V and 3 bases for J; bases not matched to a gene: 6. The CDR3 DNA follows: TGTGCCATCAGCCGGCCGGGACAGGGGACAGATACGCAGTATTTT. Its translation: CAISRPGQGTDTQYF.

This clonotype has more than one count but fewer than ten. The conserved phenylalanine or tryptophan normally closing the CDR3 is absent here, so this likely arose from a read error. The DNA is omitted, as the CDR3 cannot be located on it reliably, and the CDR3 follows TCRdb's listing. The rearrangement joins TRBV6-1 to TRBJ2-6. Germline loops: CDR1 MNHNS, CDR2 SASEGT. The CDR3 extends over 9 residues, inclusive of both ends. The CDR3 sequence: CASSEAGFG.

This clonotype was detected ten times or more. The rearrangement links TRBV6-1 to TRBJ1-3; TRBD1 matches at 9 bases. J was trimmed by 8 bases and V by 6 bases; bases with no gene match: 11. Germline V CDR1 and CDR2: MNHNS, SASEGT. The CDR3 contains 15 residues. The CDR3 nucleotides are TGTGCCAGCAGAAACCTGGACAGGGGAGGACACACCATATATTTT. It is translated as CASRNLDRGGHTIYF.

Worth noting for this clonotype: This may come from a read error, since a much larger clone is one base off. This chain joins TRBV28 and TRBJ2-7; TRBD2 matches 8 bases. Germline loops: CDR1 MDHEN, CDR2 SYDVKM. The CDR3 is 14 amino acids. Here the CDR3 reads CASIWRGVPGERYF. The DNA of the CDR3 is TGTGCCAGCATTTGGCGGGGGGTCCCCGGTGAGCGGTACTTC.

The gene calls are TRBV7-3 and TRBJ2-4; 10 bases fit TRBD2. The germline gives CDR1 SGHTA, CDR2 FQGTGA. This CDR3 is 17 amino acids long. The V segment lost 2 bases and the J segment 13 bases; nucleotides outside the gene matches: 17. The CDR3 region is CASSLASGRINYNEQYF. The CDR3 DNA reads TGTGCCAGCAGCTTAGCTAGCGGGAGAATTAACTACAATGAGCAGTACTTC. The full variable domain, in which reference TRBV7-3 and TRBJ2-4 provide the parts outside the CDR3, is GAGVSQTPSNKVTEKGKYVELRCDPISGHTALYWYRQSLGQGPEFLIYFQGTGAADDSGLPNDRFFAVRPEGSVSTLKIQRTERGDSAVYLCASSLASGRINYNEQYFGAGTRLSVL.

This clonotype is medium-sized by share. The gene calls are TRBV7-9 and TRBJ2-1, with TRBD1 matching over 7 bases. This CDR3 has 15 residues. Germline V gives CDR1 SEHNR, CDR2 FQNEAQ (reference sequence). J was trimmed by 4 bases and V by 6 bases; bases with no gene match: 9. The chain's CDR3 is CASSLSRGFYNEQFF. CDR3 bases: TGTGCCAGCAGTTTAAGCAGGGGGTTTTACAATGAGCAGTTCTTC.

V usage is TRBV11-3 and J usage is TRBJ2-5, with D unclear. Germline lookup yields CDR1 SGHNT and CDR2 YENEEA. V was pared by 4 bases and J by 4 bases, with 10 bases between. This CDR3 contains 13 residues. The CDR3 is CASSSGRGETQYF. The DNA of the CDR3 is TGTGCCAGCAGCTCTGGTCGCGGAGAGACCCAGTACTTC.

The chain joins TRBV6-5 to TRBJ2-5, with D maybe TRBD2 (6 bases). The J call is doubtful: the DNA matches TRBJ2-1 better. This CDR3 region has 16 residues. CDR1 is MNHEY, CDR2 SVGAGI, per germline. CDR3 DNA: TGTGCCAGCAGTTATCGAGGGAGGAATTCCTACAATGAGCAGTTCTTC. Translated, it gives CASSYRGRNSYNEQFF.

On this clonotype: In this CDR3 the conserved last residue, phenylalanine or tryptophan, is missing, so a read error is likely. Because the CDR3's place on the DNA is in doubt, the DNA is left out and the CDR3 is given as listed by TCRdb. This chain joins TRBV4-1 and TRBJ2-7. The CDR3 has 17 residues if both end residues are counted. Germline values: CDR1 MGHRA, CDR2 YSYEKL. The CDR3 is CASSQDPAVLYGYTFGS.

This clonotype was counted at least ten times. The V gene is TRBV7-3, the J gene TRBJ2-2, with 8 bases that match TRBD1. CDR1 and CDR2 from the germline V gene are SGHTA and FQGTGA. The CDR3 has 16 amino acids. V gave up 5 bases and J gave up 7 bases; unmatched junction bases: 12. CDR3 sequence: CASSLRPGGESGELFF. In nucleotides, the CDR3 is TGTGCCAGCAGCCTCCGCCCAGGGGGCGAAAGCGGGGAGCTGTTTTTT.

V gene TRBV28 combines with J gene TRBJ2-3; 12 positions agree with TRBD2. CDR3 size: 16 residues. CDR1 and CDR2 (germline): MDHEN, SYDVKM. V lost 4 bases, J lost 4 bases, and 6 bases stayed unmatched. CDR3 loop: CASSSGLAGLSDTQYF. The CDR3 nucleotides are TGTGCCAGCAGTTCGGGACTAGCGGGTTTGTCAGATACGCAGTATTTT.

This clonotype appeared many times. The rearrangement uses TRBV12-3 or TRBV12-4 and TRBJ1-6, with no clear D. This CDR3 has 13 residues. Trimming left V 5 bases short and J 5 bases short, with 7 bases between. The CDR3 DNA sequence: TGTGCCAGCAGTCCCTCTAATAATTCACCCCTCCACTTT. Protein sequence: CASSPSNNSPLHF.

This clonotype is categorized as medium-sized (0.01 to 0.1%). The chain recombines TRBV7-9 with TRBJ2-2; the D is unclear. The CDR3 contains 12 residues. The germline V gene has CDR1 SEHNR and CDR2 FQNEAQ (reference sequence). Trimming took 5 bases from V and 2 from J, leaving 3 bases between them. This CDR3 is CASSRNTGELFF. The CDR3, as DNA: TGTGCCAGCAGCCGTAACACCGGGGAGCTGTTTTTT.

This sequence joins TRBV10-2 and TRBJ1-1; D not certain. Between the trimmed V and J ends, which lost 4 bases and 1 base, there was a span of 7 bases. This CDR3 region has 13 residues. Germline V CDR1 and CDR2: WSHSY, SAAADI. The DNA of the CDR3 is TGCGCCAGCAGTGGGTCAGCGAACACTGAAGCTTTCTTT. Amino acids: CASSGSANTEAFF.